These 5 T cell receptor beta chains came from one sample sequenced in a study of blood T cell repertoires in COVID-19. The method was immunoSEQ multiplex PCR; TCRdb's version includes in-frame clones alone and lacks a portion of them. The data hold roughly 190,000 clones, with about 90% observed a single time. The specimen sequenced was peripheral blood. The receptors shown here come from an older woman with COVID-19, enrolled during active disease.

The chain couples TRBV5-6 to TRBJ2-7; D is possibly TRBD2 (6 bases). The length of the CDR3 is 11 residues. Trimming took 2 bases from V and 9 from J, leaving 9 bases between them. Germline loops: CDR1 SGHDT, CDR2 YYEEEE. Here the CDR3 reads CASSFAGRQYF. The CDR3 region has the DNA TGTGCCAGCAGCTTCGCGGGACGGCAGTACTTC.

This clone was seen a few times. The gene calls are TRBV5-1 and TRBJ2-7, with 10 positions matching TRBD2. J gave up 6 bases and V 5 bases, and 8 bases lay outside the gene matches. Germline CDR1 and CDR2: SGHRS and YFSETQ. The CDR3 sequence is 14 residues long. The CDR3 nucleotides read TGCGCCAGCAGTCTAGCGGGAGCCCCGGGCGAGCAGTACTTC. It encodes CASSLAGAPGEQYF.

The chain recombines TRBV9 with TRBJ2-7, with D maybe TRBD1 (6 bases). This CDR3 has 14 residues. Between the trimmed V and J ends, which lost 0 bases and 6 bases, there was a span of 13 bases. The germline V gene has CDR1 SGDLS and CDR2 YYNGEE. This CDR3 is CASSVGQAPSEQYF. The CDR3 nucleotides read TGTGCCAGCAGCGTAGGACAGGCCCCCTCCGAGCAGTACTTC.

The chain links TRBV9 to TRBJ2-1; 9 nucleotides agree with TRBD2. Germline lookup yields CDR1 SGDLS and CDR2 YYNGEE. The CDR3 has 15 residues. V shed 2 bases, J shed 3 bases, and the junction held 3 bases outside the gene matches. As DNA, the CDR3 is TGTGCCAGCAGCGTGAGACTAGCGGACTACAATGAGCAGTTCTTC. Translation gives CASSVRLADYNEQFF. Drawing the rest from reference TRBV9 and TRBJ2-1, the complete variable domain is DSGVTQTPKHLITATGQRVTLRCSPRSGDLSVYWYQQSLDQGLQFLIQYYNGEERAKGNILERFSAQQFPDLHSELNLSSLELGDSALYFCASSVRLADYNEQFFGPGTRLTVL.

The rearrangement uses TRBV6-5 and TRBJ2-7; 8 positions match TRBD1. CDR1 is MNHEY, CDR2 SVGAGI, per germline. CDR3 length: 15 residues. J was trimmed by 3 bases and V by 6 bases; bases with no gene match: 10. In nucleotides, the CDR3 is TGTGCCAGCAGAACCACCGGGACAGGTCACTACGAGCAGTACTTC. This sequence encodes CASRTTGTGHYEQYF.